The present TCR beta chain was sequenced within a study of blood T cell repertoires in COVID-19. Study summary: Italy, Spain and the United States were the sources of the convalescent and acute COVID-19 samples. In each case, the material was cDNA or gDNA derived from T cells, B-cell-depleted T cells, or PBMCs.

Source study methods: The authors estimated nucleated cell counts from reference gene primer amplification. This table comes from immunoSEQ multiplex PCR, and its TCRdb copy is limited to in-frame clones, with some not included. From that table come the V and J calls and clone size; the DNA was used to work out D and trimming. Counted here are 90,000 or so clones, roughly nine tenths occurring once; the ten biggest clones make up roughly 2%. The CDR3 extends over 13 amino acids. Unmatched junction bases numbered 2, after V lost 4 bases and J lost 5 bases. The germline V gene encodes CDR1 SGHNT and CDR2 YYREEE (reference sequence).

This sequence was found in a human donor with active COVID-19. The donor label of this sample is uncertain. Source material: peripheral blood. The chain combines TRBV5-4 with TRBJ1-1, with TRBD1 identical over 10 bases. In DNA form, the CDR3 reads TGTGCCAGCAGCCGGACAGGGGGGACTGAAGCTTTCTTT. Amino acid sequence: CASSRTGGTEAFF.